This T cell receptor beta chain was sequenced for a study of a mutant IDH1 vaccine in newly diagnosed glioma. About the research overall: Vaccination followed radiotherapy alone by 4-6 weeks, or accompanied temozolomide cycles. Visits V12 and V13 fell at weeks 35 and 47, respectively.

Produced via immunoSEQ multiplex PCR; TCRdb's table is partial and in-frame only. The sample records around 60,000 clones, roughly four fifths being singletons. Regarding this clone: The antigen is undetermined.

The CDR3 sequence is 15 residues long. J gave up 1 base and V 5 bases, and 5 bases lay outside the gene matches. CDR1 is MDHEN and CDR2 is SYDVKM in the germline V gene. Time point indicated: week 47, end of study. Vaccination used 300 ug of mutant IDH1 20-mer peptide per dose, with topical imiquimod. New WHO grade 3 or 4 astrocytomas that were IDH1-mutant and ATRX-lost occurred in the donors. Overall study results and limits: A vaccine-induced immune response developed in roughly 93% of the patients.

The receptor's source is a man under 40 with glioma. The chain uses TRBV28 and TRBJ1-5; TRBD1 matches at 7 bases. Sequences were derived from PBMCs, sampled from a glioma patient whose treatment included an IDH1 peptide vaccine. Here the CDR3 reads CASSPGDRSNQPQHF. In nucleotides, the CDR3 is TGTGCCAGCAGTCCCGGGGACAGAAGCAATCAGCCCCAGCATTTT.